This TCR beta chain was identified during a study of cytomegalovirus exposure and HLA in healthy donors. Study-wide context: Early release data held around 80 million unique TCRs from HLA-typed donors.

60 Vbeta and 13 Jbeta primers were used in PCR. The protocol was immunoSEQ multiplex PCR, while the TCRdb copy is restricted to in-frame clones and leaves out a portion. The sample lists 55,000 to 80,000 clones; around 80% were seen once. Trimming stripped 5 bases from V and 4 bases from J, with 14 bases between. The CDR3 is 15 amino acids. Germline CDR1 and CDR2: MNHEY and SMNVEV (reference sequence). Whole-study results and caveats: With later analysis, a missense DCLRE1C variant became linked to TCR beta V- and J-gene trimming. Analyzed later, association rates of TCRs varied across HLA loci, with DRB1 most and HLA-C fewest. The later analysis indicated that the majority of CMV-associated TCR beta chains appeared HLA-restricted.

Notes on this clone: Its target is not known.

The rearrangement links TRBV27 to TRBJ2-2, with D possibly TRBD1 on 6 matching bases. Sample: PBMCs. The source is a woman aged 25 to 39 in good health and CMV-seropositive. In nucleotides, the CDR3 is TGTGCCAGCAGTCTCCGGACAGTGAGCACCGGGGAGCTGTTTTTT. It is translated as CASSLRTVSTGELFF.